These 2 T cell receptor beta chains came from one sample sequenced in a study of early T cells in non-severe SARS-CoV-2 infection (TCRdb year 2021). The library was prepared using 5' RACE. The instrument given in TCRdb is NextSeq 500. Clones were called with MiXCR by TCRdb after fastp trimmed the public reads at Q25, and only in-frame beta chains were retained. CDR3 protein sequences are deduplicated, and each keeps its most common genes and DNA. Here the sample has 70,000 or so distinct CDR3 sequences; approximately 13% occur a single time. Jointly, the top ten make up 1.3% of the sample. Sequenced input: whole blood. The receptors were sampled from an adult who was a healthcare worker with PCR-confirmed SARS-CoV-2 infection or an uninfected control (not recorded which).

The chain links TRBV28 to TRBJ1-1; possibly TRBD1 for D (5 bases). V lost 5 bases to trimming and J lost 6 bases, with 13 bases between them. Germline lookup yields CDR1 MDHEN and CDR2 SYDVKM. This CDR3 contains 13 residues. The CDR3 DNA reads TGTGCCAGCAGTGCTCAGGGTACGCCTGAAGCTTTCTTT. Its translation is CASSAQGTPEAFF.

Ten or more counts support this clonotype. This rearrangement joins TRBV7-8 to TRBJ2-7; no clear D gene. This CDR3 is 12 amino acids long. V was pared by 6 bases and J by 6 bases, with 12 bases between. The V gene's germline CDR1 is SGHVS and CDR2 FQNEAQ. The CDR3 DNA reads TGTGCCAGCAGTAGCCAACAAACCGAGCAGTACTTC. This translates into CASSSQQTEQYF. Combining the CDR3 with reference TRBV7-8 and TRBJ2-7 gives the whole variable domain GAGVSQSPRYKVAKRGQDVALRCDPISGHVSLFWYQQALGQGPEFLTYFQNEAQLDKSGLPSDRFFAERPEGSVSTLKIQRTQQEDSAVYLCASSSQQTEQYFGPGTRLTVT.